This TCR beta chain was retrieved from a study of cytomegalovirus exposure and HLA in healthy donors. At the level of the study: Per a later analysis, the roughly 670 first-cohort and more than 100 validation repertoires shared one platform.

V was cut by 0 bases and J by 1 base, with 21 bases left in between. The CDR3 covers 19 residues. The germline CDR1 and CDR2 sequences are SGHAT and FQNNGV. The protocol was immunoSEQ multiplex PCR, while the TCRdb copy is restricted to in-frame clones and leaves out a portion. The sample contains about 300,000 clones, 70% to 90% of which appear only once. This chain joins TRBV11-2 and TRBJ1-1, with a possible D match to TRBD1 (6 bases). This TCR came from a woman in her late teens or twenties in good health and CMV-seronegative. The specimen was PBMCs. CDR3 sequence (DNA): TGTGCCAGCAGCTTAGATCAACTCGAACAGGGATTATGGAACACTGAAGCTTTCTTT. Translated: CASSLDQLEQGLWNTEAFF.